This TCR beta chain appears in the sequencing data of a study of radiation and T cells in renal cell carcinoma. The study's findings and limits: Top tumor clonotypes rose in blood 2 weeks post-radiation, then contracted. Pretreatment tumor biopsies were lacking, so baseline clonotypes are unknown.

The germline V gene encodes CDR1 ENHRY and CDR2 SYGVKD. CDR3 size: 15 residues. The time point denotes: blood 2 weeks post-SBRT. Treatment in this sample: 15 Gy SBRT to primary tumor, nephrectomy 4 weeks later. Data came from immunoSEQ multiplex PCR; TCRdb stores just in-frame clones and leaves some out. Among some 75,000 clones listed, 82% were seen once. In regard to this clone: The antigen is not known.

The genes are TRBV10-3 and TRBJ2-5, with D tentatively TRBD2 (6 bases). Near its end, the DNA agrees better with TRBJ2-7, so the J call may be wrong. The sequences come from blood, collected from a patient whose treatment included radiotherapy and nephrectomy. The receptor was isolated from a man aged 55 to 70 with renal cell carcinoma. The DNA of the CDR3 is TGTGCCATCAGTGAGTCTGTGGAGGGCCCCGTCGAGCAGTACTTC. Translation: CAISESVEGPVEQYF.